This TCR beta chain was obtained from a study of CD8 T cells in ankylosing spondylitis. Study-wide findings and caveats: One TCR beta motif, made up of under ten highly homologous variants, appeared characteristic of ankylosing spondylitis blood. Reportedly, significant enrichment of disease-linked clones occurred in matched ankylosing spondylitis synovial fluid.

The germline V gene has CDR1 DFQATT and CDR2 SNEGSKA (reference sequence). CDR3 length: 15 amino acids. J was trimmed by 5 bases and V by 3 bases; bases with no gene match: 7. With molecular barcodes, quantitative 5'-RACE was used to make the TCR beta libraries. In TCRdb, the 5' RACE reads were re-called with MiXCR into one record per CDR3 protein. The table records some 700,000 distinct CDR3 sequences, roughly 19% of them present only once. As regards this clonotype: Its specificity is unknown.

V is TRBV20-1 and J is TRBJ1-6; TRBD1 aligns across 7 bases. What was sequenced was blood, either unsorted or a sorted T cell fraction (not recorded which). This receptor was taken from a male donor with ankylosing spondylitis. The DNA of the CDR3 is TGCAGTGCTAGGGGTTGGGGGACAGATAATTCACCCCTCCACTTT. The encoded protein is CSARGWGTDNSPLHF.